This T cell receptor beta chain derives from a study of identifying expanded T cells in peripheral blood. With respect to this clone: Its antigen is not known.

CDR3 length equals 13 residues. V lost 5 bases and J 5 bases, leaving 12 bases between the germline ends. CDR1 and CDR2 (germline): SEHNR, FQNEAQ (reference sequence). Libraries were prepared by immunoSEQ multiplex PCR; TCRdb keeps only in-frame clonotypes and omits some of them. The repertoire holds 95,000 to 100,000 clones, with roughly 85% as singletons. The study, taken as a whole, reports: Approximately 1.1 clones differed between technical replicates, versus approximately 16 and 19 over time.

The source material was blood. This clonotype originated in a person between 18 and 75 years old in good health. The chain recombines TRBV7-9 with TRBJ2-5; D is possibly TRBD2 (5 bases). This chain's CDR3 is CASSPEGLETQYF. In DNA form, the CDR3 reads TGTGCCAGCAGCCCCGAGGGCCTGGAGACCCAGTACTTC.